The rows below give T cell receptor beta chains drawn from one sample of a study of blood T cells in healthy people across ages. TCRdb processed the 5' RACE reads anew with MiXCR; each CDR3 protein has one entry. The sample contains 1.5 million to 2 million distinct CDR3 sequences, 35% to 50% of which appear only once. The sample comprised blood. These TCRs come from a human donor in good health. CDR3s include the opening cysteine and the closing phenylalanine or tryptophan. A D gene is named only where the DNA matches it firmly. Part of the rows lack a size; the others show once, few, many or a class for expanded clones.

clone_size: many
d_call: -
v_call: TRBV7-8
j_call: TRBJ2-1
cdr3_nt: TGTGCCAGCAGCTTAGGGGGAGGGACAGGCGGCGGGCTAGGTGAGCAGTTCTTC
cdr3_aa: CASSLGGGTGGGLGEQFF

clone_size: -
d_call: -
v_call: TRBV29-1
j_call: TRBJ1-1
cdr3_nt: TGCAGCGGATCAGGGAGCACTGAAGCTTTCTTT
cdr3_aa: CSGSGSTEAFF

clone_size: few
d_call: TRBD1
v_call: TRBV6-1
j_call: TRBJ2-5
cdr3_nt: TGTGCCAGCCACTTGGGGACAGGTAACCAAGAGACCCAGTACTTC
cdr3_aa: CASHLGTGNQETQYF

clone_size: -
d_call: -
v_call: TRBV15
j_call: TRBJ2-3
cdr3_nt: TGTGCCACCAGCAGAGAGAAGGCAGCCACAGATACGCAGTATTTT
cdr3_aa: CATSREKAATDTQYF

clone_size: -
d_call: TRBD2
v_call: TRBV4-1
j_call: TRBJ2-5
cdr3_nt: TGCGCCAGCAGCCAAGACTCCTTGACTAGCGGGCATGAGACCCAGTACTTC
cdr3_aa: CASSQDSLTSGHETQYF

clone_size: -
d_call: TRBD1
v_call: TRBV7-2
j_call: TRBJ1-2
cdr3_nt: TGTGCCAGCAGCTTAGCGCCAGGGGGCGCTACCTATGGCTACACCTTC
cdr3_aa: CASSLAPGGATYGYTF

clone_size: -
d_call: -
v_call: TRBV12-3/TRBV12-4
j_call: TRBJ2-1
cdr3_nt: TGTGCCAGCGGTCCGCGGGATTTAGCCCGCAATGAGCAGTTCTTC
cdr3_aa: CASGPRDLARNEQFF

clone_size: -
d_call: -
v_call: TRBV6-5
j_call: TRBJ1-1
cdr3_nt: TGTGCCAGCAGTCAAGGGGGGATAACTGAAGCTTTCTTT
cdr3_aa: CASSQGGITEAFF

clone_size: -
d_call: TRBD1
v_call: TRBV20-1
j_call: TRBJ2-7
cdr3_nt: TGCAGTGCTACCGAGGGACAGGGGTGGTCCTACGAGCAGTACTTC
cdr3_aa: CSATEGQGWSYEQYF

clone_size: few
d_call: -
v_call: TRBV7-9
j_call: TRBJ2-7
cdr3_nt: TGTGCCAGCAGCTTAAGGCAGGGTGGAGTATCCTACGAGCAGTACTTC
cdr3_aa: CASSLRQGGVSYEQYF

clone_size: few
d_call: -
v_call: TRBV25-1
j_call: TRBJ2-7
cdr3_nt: TGTGCCAGCGGGTCCGCCGGTGCCCCCTACGAGCAGTACTTC
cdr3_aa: CASGSAGAPYEQYF

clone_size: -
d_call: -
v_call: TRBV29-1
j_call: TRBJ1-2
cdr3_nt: TGCAGCGTAGGGACGAATGGAGGAGATTATGGCTACACCTTC
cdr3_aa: CSVGTNGGDYGYTF

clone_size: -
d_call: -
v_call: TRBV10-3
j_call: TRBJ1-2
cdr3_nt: TGTGCCATCAGTGGAGGGGAGTTCTATGGCTACACCTTC
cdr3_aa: CAISGGEFYGYTF

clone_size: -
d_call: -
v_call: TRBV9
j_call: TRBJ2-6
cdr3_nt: TGTGCCAGCAGCGTAGGGGGTTTTGGGGCCAACGTCCTGACTTTC
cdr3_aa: CASSVGGFGANVLTF

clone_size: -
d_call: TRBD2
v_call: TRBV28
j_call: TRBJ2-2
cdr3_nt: TGTGCCTGCAGTCTGGTAGGCGGGGGAGAGAACACCGGGGAGCTGTTTTTT
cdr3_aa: CACSLVGGGENTGELFF

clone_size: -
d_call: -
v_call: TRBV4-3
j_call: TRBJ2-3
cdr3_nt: TGCGCCAGCAGGCTCGGAGCGGAGAGCACAGATACGCAGTATTTT
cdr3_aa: CASRLGAESTDTQYF

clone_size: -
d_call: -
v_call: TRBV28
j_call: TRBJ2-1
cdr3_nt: TGTGCCAGCAAGGGGGGGGACGTCTACAATGAGCAGTTCTTC
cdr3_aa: CASKGGDVYNEQFF

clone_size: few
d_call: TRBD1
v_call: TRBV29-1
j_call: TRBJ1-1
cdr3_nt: TGCAGCGTTGAAGAGGGGACAGGCTGGGACACTGAAGCTTTCTTT
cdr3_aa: CSVEEGTGWDTEAFF

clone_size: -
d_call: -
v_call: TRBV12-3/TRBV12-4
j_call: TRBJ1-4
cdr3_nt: TGTGCCAGCAGTTTTTCCGGAGGAGGGGCGCGGGTTTTTGAAAAACTGTTTTTT
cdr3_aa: CASSFSGGGARVFEKLFF

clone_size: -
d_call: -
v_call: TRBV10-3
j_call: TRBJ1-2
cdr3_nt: TGTGCCATCAGCAGGGACACTGGATATGGCTACACCTTC
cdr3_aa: CAISRDTGYGYTF

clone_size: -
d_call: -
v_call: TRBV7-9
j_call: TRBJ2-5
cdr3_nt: TGTGCCAGCAGCTGGGGACTCCCAGAGACCCAGTACTTC
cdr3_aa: CASSWGLPETQYF

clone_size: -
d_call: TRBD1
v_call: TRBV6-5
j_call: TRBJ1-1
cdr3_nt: TGTGCCAGCAGCTTTACATATACAGGGGAGGATGAAGCTTTCTTT
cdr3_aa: CASSFTYTGEDEAFF

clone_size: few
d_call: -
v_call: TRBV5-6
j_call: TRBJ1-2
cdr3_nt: TGTGCCAGCACCATTTCAGGGTATGGCTACACCTTC
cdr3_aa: CASTISGYGYTF

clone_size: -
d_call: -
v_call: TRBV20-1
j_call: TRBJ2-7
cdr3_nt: TGCAGTGCTAGAGGAACAAGAGGCGGATACGAGCAGTACTTC
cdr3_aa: CSARGTRGGYEQYF

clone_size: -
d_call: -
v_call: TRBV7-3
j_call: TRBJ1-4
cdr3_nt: TGTGCCAGCAGCCCCTTAGAATTACTGTTTTTT
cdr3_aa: CASSPLELLFF

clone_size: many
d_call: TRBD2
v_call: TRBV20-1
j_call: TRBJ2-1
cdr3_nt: TGCAGTGCTCTAACCCCCGGGACTAGTGATGAGCAGTTCTTC
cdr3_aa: CSALTPGTSDEQFF

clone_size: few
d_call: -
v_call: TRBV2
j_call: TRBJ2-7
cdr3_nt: TGTGCCAGCCTTATAGGACCGAACTACGAGCAGTACTTC
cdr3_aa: CASLIGPNYEQYF

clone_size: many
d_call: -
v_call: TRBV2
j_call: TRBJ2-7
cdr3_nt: TGTGCCAGCACGGAGGGGTTCGACGAGCAGTACTTC
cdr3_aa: CASTEGFDEQYF

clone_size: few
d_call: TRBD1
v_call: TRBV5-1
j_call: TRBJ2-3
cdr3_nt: TGCGCCAGCAGCCCCTCCTCTGGACAGGCTAATACGCAGTATTTT
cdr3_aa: CASSPSSGQANTQYF